Listed below are T cell receptor beta chains from one sample, sequenced in a study of shared clonotypes between healthy human individuals. Sequencing used immunoSEQ multiplex PCR; TCRdb keeps in-frame clones, though not all of them. The sample has more than 2 million clones, 85% to 95% seen once. Sequenced sample: naive CD8+ T cells from PBMCs. The receptors here all came from a man aged 18 to 29 in good health. Some clones in this sample may be carry-over from other donors' samples. Both conserved end residues are part of each CDR3. The D gene is left open where the match is weak. Only some rows state a clone size, as once, few, many or a class for expanded clones.

abundance,d_gene,j_gene,v_gene,CDR3nt,CDR3aa
-,-,TRBJ2-2,TRBV25-1,TGTGCCACGGTCCTAGCCGGGGAGCTGTTTTTT,CATVLAGELFF
-,-,TRBJ1-5,TRBV2,TGTGCCAGCAGTGACACAGGGAACAGCAATCAGCCCCAGCATTTT,CASSDTGNSNQPQHF
-,-,TRBJ2-3,TRBV2,TGTGCCAGCAGTGGGGGGCTTGGAGCGGAGTACACAGATACGCAGTATTTT,CASSGGLGAEYTDTQYF
-,-,TRBJ1-1,TRBV28,TGTGCCAGCAGAACAGAGGTGAACACTGAAGCTTTCTTT,CASRTEVNTEAFF
-,TRBD2,TRBJ2-4,TRBV7-6,TGTGCCAGCAGCTTAGGAGGGACTAGCGGGATGCTAGACATTCAGTACTTC,CASSLGGTSGMLDIQYF
-,-,TRBJ2-1,TRBV7-3,TGTGCCAGCAGCCCCCTGGCCAGCGGCGGCCTCAATGAGCAGTTCTTC,CASSPLASGGLNEQFF
-,TRBD2,TRBJ2-1,TRBV7-3,TGTGCCAGCAGTTCACTAGCGGGCCTTCAGTTCTTC,CASSSLAGLQFF
-,-,TRBJ2-7,TRBV27,TGTGCCAGCAGTTTATCTACAACCCACTACGAGCAGTACTTC,CASSLSTTHYEQYF
-,-,TRBJ1-3,TRBV5-4,TGTGCCAGCAGCCCGAAGACGGGCGCCCGCTCTGGAAACACCATATATTTT,CASSPKTGARSGNTIYF
-,TRBD2,TRBJ2-7,TRBV7-9,TGTGCCAGCAGCACGACGACTAGCGGGCTCTTCTACGAGCAGTACTTC,CASSTTTSGLFYEQYF
-,-,TRBJ2-7,TRBV9,TGTGCCAGCAGCGTAGGAGGGGGTGACTACGAGCAGTACTTC,CASSVGGGDYEQYF
-,-,TRBJ2-1,TRBV14,TGTGCCAGCAAAAAAAACGGGAGCGGCTACAATGAGCAGTTCTTC,CASKKNGSGYNEQFF
-,TRBD1,TRBJ1-2,TRBV13,TGTGCCAGCAGCGCGGGACAGGGGGACTACTATGGCTACACCTTC,CASSAGQGDYYGYTF
-,-,TRBJ1-1,TRBV6-5,TGTGCCAGCAGTTACAAGGGGGGACGGGCAGAAGCTTTCTTT,CASSYKGGRAEAFF
few,-,TRBJ2-1,TRBV6-5,TGTGCCAGCAGGGACAATGAGCAGTTCTTC,CASRDNEQFF
-,TRBD1,TRBJ2-7,TRBV28,TGTGCCAGCAGTTTAAACAGGGGCACTACCCTTGCCTTCTACGAGCAGTACTTC,CASSLNRGTTLAFYEQYF
-,TRBD1,TRBJ2-5,TRBV4-1,TGCGCCAGCAGCCAAGACTTCAGGGGGCCGGAGACCCAGTACTTC,CASSQDFRGPETQYF
once,-,TRBJ2-7,TRBV27,TGTGCCAGCAGTTTACTCCGGGACCCCTTTACCCCCTACGAGCAGTACTTC,CASSLLRDPFTPYEQYF
-,TRBD2,TRBJ2-3,TRBV6-5,TGTGCCAGCAGTCCCCCAGCGGGACTAGCGGATACGCAGTATTTT,CASSPPAGLADTQYF
-,TRBD2,TRBJ2-7,TRBV27,TGTGCCAGCAGTCTGACTAGCGGGAGTTGGTACGAGCAGTACTTC,CASSLTSGSWYEQYF
once,-,TRBJ2-7,TRBV11-1,TGTGCCAGCAGCTTGGTGGGCCAACCCTACGAGCAGTACTTC,CASSLVGQPYEQYF
-,-,TRBJ2-2,TRBV7-8,TGTGCCAGCAGTTCTTCCGGGGAGCTGTTTTTT,CASSSSGELFF
-,-,TRBJ2-2,TRBV11-2,TGTGCCAGCAGTCCGGAGGGGGGTTACACCGGGGAGCTGTTTTTT,CASSPEGGYTGELFF
-,-,TRBJ1-4,TRBV6-5,TGTGCCAGCAGTTACTCCCCCCCCGGGGGGCTTGAAAAACTGTTTTTT,CASSYSPPGGLEKLFF
-,-,TRBJ1-5,TRBV5-8,TGTGCCAGCAGCTTGGTTAGCCTTTATAGCAATCAGCCCCAGCATTTT,CASSLVSLYSNQPQHF
-,-,TRBJ1-2,TRBV5-1,TGCGCCAGCAGCTTGGAAGGGGGGGCGCGTGGCTACACCTTC,CASSLEGGARGYTF
-,TRBD2,TRBJ2-1,TRBV4-1,TGCGCCAGCAGAATATTTTTTGGCAACTCGATCTCTAGCGGGAGTAGGGATGAGCAGTTCTTC,CASRIFFGNSISSGSRDEQFF
-,-,TRBJ2-3,TRBV13,TGTGCCAGCAGAGCCGGGAGTGAGGGGATGAGTAGCACAGATACGCAGTATTTT,CASRAGSEGMSSTDTQYF
-,-,TRBJ2-1,TRBV19,TGTGCCAGTAATCGGGACAACTCCTACAATGAGCAGTTCTTC,CASNRDNSYNEQFF
-,-,TRBJ2-7,TRBV7-9,TGTGCCAGCAGCCTGCCGGGGGTCCCCTACGAGCAGTACTTC,CASSLPGVPYEQYF
-,-,TRBJ1-5,TRBV6-5,TGTGCCAGCAGGAGGGGGGCCTTAAGCAATCAGCCCCAGCATTTT,CASRRGALSNQPQHF
once,-,TRBJ2-1,TRBV28,TGTGCCAGCAGTTTACGACCTTCCAATGAGCAGTTCTTC,CASSLRPSNEQFF
-,TRBD2,TRBJ2-7,TRBV7-2,TGTGCCAGCAGCTCTATTCCTAGCGGATTCTCCTACGAGCAGTACTTC,CASSSIPSGFSYEQYF
-,-,TRBJ2-7,TRBV5-1,TGCGCCAGCAGCTTGGCCAGGGGAACGAGCTACGAGCAGTACTTC,CASSLARGTSYEQYF
-,TRBD1,TRBJ1-5,TRBV7-8,TGTGCCAGCAGCCCTCCGGGGGACAGTCAATATAGCAATCAGCCCCAGCATTTT,CASSPPGDSQYSNQPQHF
-,TRBD1,TRBJ2-1,TRBV27,TGTGCCAGCAGTCTGGGACAGGGGCCATACAATGAGCAGTTCTTC,CASSLGQGPYNEQFF
-,TRBD2,TRBJ2-1,TRBV7-3,TGTGCCAGCAGCTTAGCGGGAGGCCCCAGCTCCTACAATGAGCAGTTCTTC,CASSLAGGPSSYNEQFF
-,-,TRBJ2-5,TRBV11-2,TGTGCCAGCAGCTCCTACAGGGCCCAAGAGACCCAGTACTTC,CASSSYRAQETQYF
few,-,TRBJ2-7,TRBV7-9,TGTGCCAGCAGCTTAGCGTCAGGAGGAGACGTGTACGAGCAGTACTTC,CASSLASGGDVYEQYF
-,-,TRBJ1-5,TRBV7-8,TGTGCCAGCAGCTTAGAGGGGGGGGTTATGGGCAATCAGCCCCAGCATTTT,CASSLEGGVMGNQPQHF
-,-,TRBJ2-7,TRBV27,TGTGCCAGCAGTTTGGGACGCGGCCTGGTGGTTGAGCAGTACTTC,CASSLGRGLVVEQYF
-,-,TRBJ2-7,TRBV27,TGTGCCAGCAGTTTGGCTCAGGGCTCCCGCGAGCAGTACTTC,CASSLAQGSREQYF
-,-,TRBJ1-1,TRBV28,TGTGCCAGCAGGGCGAAGGAGGGTTGGGCTGAAGCTTTCTTT,CASRAKEGWAEAFF
-,-,TRBJ2-1,TRBV27,TGTGCCAGCAGTCAACAAGGGGGGAATGAGCAGTTCTTC,CASSQQGGNEQFF
once,-,TRBJ1-2,TRBV29-1,TGCAGCGCTCCACTTGGGGGTATCAACTATGGCTACACCTTC,CSAPLGGINYGYTF
-,-,TRBJ2-7,TRBV10-1,TGCGCCAGCAGTGCAGGCAGATACTACGAGCAGTACTTC,CASSAGRYYEQYF